This entry lists 5 T cell receptor beta chains sequenced from one sample in a study of identical twins. One entry per CDR3 protein, called by TCRdb with MiXCR from the 5' RACE reads. The table lists just over 450,000 distinct CDR3 sequences, 12% to 15% of them singletons, with approximately 0.52% in the top ten. The data were also submitted as part of a second study, on yellow fever vaccine responses in identical twins.

Sequenced input: CD4+ T cells sorted from blood. These receptors all stem from a woman in her late teens or twenties in good health.

This clonotype showed up just a few times. The chain employs TRBV5-1 and TRBJ2-3; D might be TRBD1 or TRBD2, each matching 5 bases. The germline V gene encodes CDR1 SGHRS and CDR2 YFSETQ. Trimming stripped 1 base from V and 2 bases from J, with 11 bases between. The CDR3 covers 15 residues. CDR3: CASSLLGEPTDTQYF. Written as DNA, the CDR3 is TGCGCCAGCAGCTTGCTGGGGGAACCCACAGATACGCAGTATTTT.

This clonotype was found many times. The chain recombines TRBV3-1 with TRBJ1-2; 8 nucleotides line up with TRBD1. V trimming: 4 bases; J trimming: 8 bases; junction bases outside the gene matches: 0. CDR3 length: 11 residues. The germline gives CDR1 LGHDT, CDR2 YNNKEL (reference sequence). The CDR3 here is CASSRDRGYTF. The CDR3 DNA reads as TGTGCCAGCAGCCGGGACAGGGGCTACACCTTC.

The V gene is TRBV7-3, the J gene TRBJ2-2, with D perhaps TRBD2 (5 bases). Germline V lookup: CDR1 SGHTA, CDR2 FQGTGA. The CDR3 length is 16 residues. V gave up 2 bases and J gave up 1 base, with 11 bases separating them. CDR3 protein: CASSLGSRGNTGELFF. The CDR3 DNA follows: TGTGCCAGCAGCTTAGGTTCACGGGGGAACACCGGGGAGCTGTTTTTT.

This clonotype was seen only a few times. V is TRBV12-3 or TRBV12-4 and J is TRBJ2-7, with no clear D. V was pared by 6 bases and J by 3 bases, with 21 bases between. This CDR3 comprises 16 residues. CDR3 amino acids: CASSYPTGPQGYEQYF. The CDR3 bases are TGTGCCAGCAGCTATCCTACCGGGCCACAAGGCTACGAGCAGTACTTC.

This clonotype was counted a few times. The chain combines TRBV10-2 with TRBJ2-2; 9 nucleotides align to TRBD1. Looked up from germline, CDR1 is WSHSY and CDR2 is SAAADI. The CDR3 has 17 amino acids. V lost 5 bases, J lost 0 bases, and 7 bases stayed unmatched. The CDR3 loop reads CASSSKQGAANTGELFF. For the CDR3, the DNA is TGCGCCAGCAGTTCCAAACAGGGGGCCGCGAACACCGGGGAGCTGTTTTTT.